A single sample is the source of the 20 T cell receptor beta chains below, sequenced in a study of T cell responses to AZD1222 COVID-19 vaccine. Assay used: immunoSEQ multiplex PCR; TCRdb lists only in-frame clones, some missing. The sample holds around 100,000 clones; 75% to 95% are singletons and the top ten take roughly 42%. This specimen was peripheral blood, taken on day 0 of AZD1222 vaccination. These receptors all come from an adult in good health.

The chain couples TRBV7-9 to TRBJ2-5; no firm D call. V lost 4 bases, J lost 0 bases, and 6 bases lay in between. This CDR3 region has 13 residues. Germline V gene data show CDR1 as SEHNR and CDR2 as FQNEAQ (reference sequence). The CDR3 nucleotides read TGTGCCAGCAGCTCGGCAAACCAAGAGACCCAGTACTTC. Its translation is CASSSANQETQYF.

The CDR3 nucleotides are TGCAGCGTTGAATCTCCGGGACAGGGTTCACCCTACAATGAGCAGTTCTTC. It specifies CSVESPGQGSPYNEQFF. The rearrangement uses TRBV29-1 and TRBJ2-1, with 9 bases matching TRBD1. With V trimmed by 2 bases and J by 2 bases, 10 bases remained unmatched. The germline V gene encodes CDR1 SQVTM and CDR2 ANQGSEA. The CDR3 runs to 17 residues.

The V and J genes are TRBV5-1 and TRBJ2-2, with no clear D. Trimming took 0 bases from V and 4 from J, leaving 7 bases between them. This CDR3 comprises 14 residues. The germline CDR1 and CDR2 sequences are SGHRS and YFSETQ. CDR3 nucleotides: TGCGCCAGCAGCTTGGGGCAGCCCACCGGGGAGCTGTTTTTT. Protein product: CASSLGQPTGELFF.

The chain uses TRBV5-4 and TRBJ1-4; TRBD1 agrees at 9 bases. The CDR3 extends over 14 amino acids. Germline V lookup: CDR1 SGHNT, CDR2 YYREEE (reference sequence). J was trimmed by 7 bases and V by 5 bases; bases with no gene match: 6. The DNA for the CDR3 is TGTGCCAGCAGTCGGGACAGGGTGCCTGAAAAACTGTTTTTT. This encodes CASSRDRVPEKLFF.

The chain employs TRBV30 and TRBJ2-7; 15 bases align to TRBD2. The CDR3 loop spans 17 amino acids. V lost 1 base, J lost 6 bases, and 10 bases stayed unmatched. Per germline, CDR1 GTSNPN and CDR2 SVGIG (reference sequence). The CDR3 coding sequence is TGTGCCTGGAGTGGAAGGACTAGCGGGAGGGCCCCGTCCGAGCAGTACTTC. As protein: CAWSGRTSGRAPSEQYF.

Only one count was recorded for this clone. The chain has TRBV7-9 and TRBJ2-7, with unresolved D. The CDR3 is 13 residues long. Germline CDR1 is SEHNR and CDR2 is FQNEAQ (reference sequence). V was pared by 3 bases and J by 1 base, with 7 bases between. CDR3 nucleotide sequence: TGTGCCAGCAGCTTTACAGAGTCCTACGAGCAGTACTTC. This sequence encodes CASSFTESYEQYF.

The chain employs TRBV7-6 and TRBJ1-5; D is uncertain. Trimming shortened V by 5 bases and J by 7 bases, and 6 bases separated the two germline ends. The germline V gene has CDR1 SGHVS and CDR2 FNYEAQ. CDR3 length: 11 amino acids. CDR3 DNA: TGTGCCAGCAGCCCCCCCCAGCCCCAGCATTTT. Translating it yields CASSPPQPQHF.

This chain links TRBV7-2 with TRBJ2-5; the match to TRBD2 covers 11 bases. The CDR3 contains 19 residues. J was trimmed by 2 bases and V by 2 bases; bases with no gene match: 13. The germline CDR1 and CDR2 sequences are SGHTA and FQGNSA. CDR3 nucleotides: TGTGCCAGCAGCTTACCCCGGGGGCTAGCGGGAGGCCTACAAGAGACCCAGTACTTC. Translated, it gives CASSLPRGLAGGLQETQYF.

This chain links TRBV9 with TRBJ1-6; D gene ambiguous. This CDR3 has 14 amino acids. Germline lookup yields CDR1 SGDLS and CDR2 YYNGEE. V lost 0 bases, J lost 7 bases, and 8 bases lay in between. CDR3 nucleotides: TGTGCCAGCAGCGTAGGAAGGCAGAATTCACCCCTCCACTTT. Amino acid sequence: CASSVGRQNSPLHF.

This clone was counted only a few times. The CDR3 reads CASSLGRGLDYEQYF. The CDR3 nucleotides are TGTGCCAGCAGCTTAGGTAGGGGTTTGGACTACGAGCAGTACTTC. The chain uses TRBV11-2 and TRBJ2-7; the D gene is possibly TRBD1 (5 bases). Germline values: CDR1 SGHAT, CDR2 FQNNGV. This CDR3 is built from 15 residues. Trimming removed 1 base from V and 3 bases from J, with 13 bases in between.

V is TRBV7-8 and J is TRBJ2-7, with TRBD2 identical over 7 bases. The V segment lost 6 bases and the J segment 1 base; nucleotides outside the gene matches: 9. The CDR3 covers 15 residues. Germline values: CDR1 SGHVS, CDR2 FQNEAQ. The CDR3 DNA sequence: TGTGCCAGCAGTCTTTATGGGAGGGAATCCTACGAGCAGTACTTC. Translated, it gives CASSLYGRESYEQYF.

The chain is built from TRBV28 and TRBJ2-1, with D perhaps assigned TRBD1 or TRBD2 (5 bases each). CDR1 is MDHEN, CDR2 SYDVKM, per germline. V was clipped by 4 bases and J by 8 bases, with 18 bases between them. The CDR3 is 15 residues long. This CDR3 is CASSSWGRAFDEQFF. Written as DNA, the CDR3 is TGTGCCAGCAGTTCGTGGGGACGGGCCTTCGATGAGCAGTTCTTC.

The chain joins TRBV11-2 to TRBJ2-2; TRBD1 aligns across 10 bases. After removal of 3 bases from V and 4 bases from J, the junction contained 2 bases not matched to a gene. The CDR3 has 15 residues. Germline CDR1 reads SGHAT; CDR2 reads FQNNGV. The CDR3 reads CASSFRTGGTGELFF. The CDR3 region has the DNA TGTGCCAGCAGCTTCAGGACAGGGGGCACCGGGGAGCTGTTTTTT.

J is TRBJ2-7 and V is TRBV7-9; 7 bases line up with TRBD1. Germline-derived CDR1 and CDR2 are SEHNR and FQNEAQ (reference sequence). This CDR3 region has 14 residues. Trimming took 6 bases from V and 2 from J; bases not matched to a gene: 7. The CDR3 DNA sequence: TGTGCCAGCAGACCTACAGGGGACCCCTACGAGCAGTACTTC. Its protein is CASRPTGDPYEQYF.

The rearrangement uses TRBV19 and TRBJ2-2, with 8 bases identical to TRBD2. The CDR3 is 14 residues long. Per the germline V gene, CDR1 is LNHDA and CDR2 is SQIVND (reference sequence). Unmatched junction bases numbered 2, after V lost 7 bases and J lost 1 base. The CDR3 DNA follows: TGTGCCAGTAATAGCGGGATGAACACCGGGGAGCTGTTTTTT. It is translated as CASNSGMNTGELFF.

V gene TRBV28 combines with J gene TRBJ2-4, with D maybe TRBD2 (6 bases). The V and J ends lost 5 bases and 6 bases respectively, with 14 bases between them. This CDR3 comprises 14 residues. Germline CDR1 is MDHEN and CDR2 is SYDVKM. The CDR3 here is CASSVRGSGNIQYF. DNA of the CDR3: TGTGCCAGCAGTGTCCGGGGGAGCGGAAACATTCAGTACTTC.

V usage is TRBV19 and J usage is TRBJ1-1, with 7 positions matching TRBD1. V shed 6 bases, J shed 2 bases, and the junction held 9 bases outside the gene matches. CDR3 size: 15 residues. Germline CDR1 LNHDA, CDR2 SQIVND (reference sequence). Here the CDR3 reads CASRIPRQGNTEAFF. The CDR3 bases are TGTGCCAGTAGGATACCTAGACAGGGTAACACTGAAGCTTTCTTT. The whole variable domain, remainder taken from reference TRBV19 and TRBJ1-1, is DGGITQSPKYLFRKEGQNVTLSCEQNLNHDAMYWYRQDPGQGLRLIYYSQIVNDFQKGDIAEGYSVSREKKESFPLTVTSAQKNPTAFYLCASRIPRQGNTEAFFGQGTRLTVV.

This sequence joins TRBV5-1 and TRBJ2-7; a weak D match, TRBD2 (5 bases). The V and J ends lost 7 bases and 0 bases respectively, with 8 bases between them. CDR3 size: 12 residues. Germline loops: CDR1 SGHRS, CDR2 YFSETQ. CDR3 sequence (DNA): TGCGCCAGCGGACTTAACTCCTACGAGCAGTACTTC. Translation: CASGLNSYEQYF.

The gene calls are TRBV7-9 and TRBJ2-2, with 7 nucleotides matching TRBD2. The CDR3 is made up of 13 amino acids. Per the germline V gene, CDR1 is SEHNR and CDR2 is FQNEAQ (reference sequence). The V gene end was trimmed by 8 bases and the J gene end by 5 bases; junction bases not matched to a gene: 5. This CDR3 is CASRGSGTGELFF. The CDR3 DNA follows: TGTGCCAGCCGCGGGAGCGGTACCGGGGAGCTGTTTTTT.

V and J are TRBV28 and TRBJ2-1; either TRBD1 or TRBD2 may supply D (5 bases each). V shed 4 bases and J shed 6 bases, with 19 bases lying between them. This CDR3 has 16 residues. Germline-derived CDR1 and CDR2 are MDHEN and SYDVKM. The CDR3 here is CASSSAGTRPSNEQFF. The CDR3, as DNA: TGTGCCAGCAGTTCAGCCGGGACCAGACCGTCCAATGAGCAGTTCTTC.